These 8 T cell receptor beta chains were all obtained from the same sample, sequenced in a study of T cells in localized non-small cell lung cancer. Only in-frame clones appear in the TCRdb table, and some are missing; sequencing was by immunoSEQ multiplex PCR. This table holds about 31,000 clones, roughly 90% found once. The sample was peripheral blood mononuclear cells, taken before any cancer treatment. The receptors originated from a woman aged 35-75 years with stage III lung adenocarcinoma.

This clone was observed once. The V call is TRBV18, the J call TRBJ2-1, with TRBD2 matching over 11 bases. The CDR3 extends over 16 amino acids. Germline V CDR1 and CDR2: KGHSH, LQKENI. Germline trimming cut 0 bases from V and 6 bases from J; bases unmatched to any gene: 4. Written as DNA, the CDR3 is TGTGCCAGCTCACCACCCCAAGGGACTAGCGGCAATGAGCAGTTCTTC. Protein sequence: CASSPPQGTSGNEQFF.

This chain links TRBV28 with TRBJ2-5; 9 bases are shared with TRBD1. CDR3 length equals 15 residues. J lost 2 bases, V lost 5 bases, and 6 bases had no gene match. Germline values: CDR1 MDHEN, CDR2 SYDVKM. The CDR3 region has the DNA TGTGCCAGCAGTCTAAACAGGGGGCGGCAAGAGACCCAGTACTTC. Protein product: CASSLNRGRQETQYF.

This chain joins TRBV27 and TRBJ1-2; 8 bases line up with TRBD1. Trimming at V came to 6 bases and at J to 4 bases, leaving 7 bases not matched to a gene. CDR1 is MNHEY and CDR2 is SMNVEV in the germline V gene (reference sequence). CDR3 length: 14 residues. This chain's CDR3 is CASRRGQDGYGYTF. CDR3 sequence (DNA): TGTGCCAGCAGAAGGGGACAGGACGGCTATGGCTACACCTTC.

The chain combines TRBV5-1 with TRBJ2-7; D call uncertain. Trimming took off 3 bases at V and 4 bases at J, with 5 bases between the two ends. CDR1 and CDR2 from the germline V gene are SGHRS and YFSETQ. The CDR3 is made up of 11 amino acids. CDR3 residues: CASSSHYEQYF. In DNA form, the CDR3 reads TGCGCCAGCAGCTCCCATTACGAGCAGTACTTC. Variable domain in full (rest from reference TRBV5-1 and TRBJ2-7): KAGVTQTPRYLIKTRGQQVTLSCSPISGHRSVSWYQQTPGQGLQFLFEYFSETQRNKGNFPGRFSGRQFSNSRSEMNVSTLELGDSALYLCASSSHYEQYFGPGTRLTVT.

The chain recombines TRBV11-2 with TRBJ2-7, with D possibly being TRBD1 or TRBD2 (9 bases each). With 6 bases removed from V and 4 bases from J, the gap between germline ends came to 19 bases. From germline, CDR1 is SGHAT and CDR2 FQNNGV. CDR3 size: 15 residues. The CDR3 sequence is CASSPSGTGTYEQYF. The CDR3, as DNA: TGTGCCAGCAGTCCTAGCGGGACAGGGACGTACGAGCAGTACTTC.

The chain employs TRBV6-5 and TRBJ2-3; D is unresolved. The germline V gene encodes CDR1 MNHEY and CDR2 SVGAGI. The CDR3 contains 12 residues. Trimming left V 8 bases short and J 2 bases short, with 8 bases between. The CDR3 loop reads CASGITTDTQYF. CDR3 sequence (DNA): TGTGCCAGCGGGATAACCACAGATACGCAGTATTTT.

V is TRBV9 and J is TRBJ1-1; TRBD1 might be the D (5 bases). The V gene's germline CDR1 is SGDLS and CDR2 YYNGEE. Between the trimmed V and J ends, which lost 3 bases and 0 bases, there was a span of 12 bases. The CDR3 sequence is 15 residues long. This chain's CDR3 is CASSEGWGMNTEAFF. In DNA, the CDR3 is TGTGCCAGCAGCGAGGGGTGGGGGATGAACACTGAAGCTTTCTTT.

This chain uses TRBV7-9 with TRBJ2-5, with D maybe TRBD1 (6 bases). Germline V gives CDR1 SEHNR, CDR2 FQNEAQ (reference sequence). With 5 bases removed from V and 3 bases from J, the gap between germline ends came to 7 bases. The CDR3 contains 12 residues. The DNA for the CDR3 is TGTGCCAGCAGCAGGACAGAAGAGACCCAGTACTTC. It is translated as CASSRTEETQYF. Full variable domain (rest looked up from reference TRBV7-9 and TRBJ2-5): DTGVSQNPRHKITKRGQNVTFRCDPISEHNRLYWYRQTLGQGPEFLTYFQNEAQLEKSRLLSDRFSAERPKGSFSTLEIQRTEQGDSAMYLCASSRTEETQYFGPGTRLLVL.